The clone carrying this T cell receptor beta chain was observed once. This specimen comes from a study of shared clonotypes between healthy human individuals. CDR1 and CDR2 from the germline V gene are MDHEN and SYDVKM. The ends lost 4 bases at V and 0 bases at J; junction bases unmatched: 6. The CDR3 extends over 17 amino acids. On sorted subsets, replicate PCRs used roughly 190 ng DNA, or tens of thousands of T cell genomes. TCRdb's copy holds only in-frame clones and misses some; the assay was immunoSEQ multiplex PCR. The profile covers 2 million to 2.5 million clones, with around 90% appearing a single time and 0.37% taken by the ten largest.

This clonotype originated in a young man in good health. Some clones in this sample may be carry-over from other donors' samples. The V and J genes are TRBV28 and TRBJ2-7, with TRBD2 matching 13 bases. Source material: naive CD4+ T cells from PBMCs. Subset specified: CD45RA+ positively selected. The CDR3 DNA follows: TGTGCCAGCAGTTCCCGGACTAGCGGGAGCGTCTCCTACGAGCAGTACTTC. It encodes CASSSRTSGSVSYEQYF.